This T cell receptor beta chain was sequenced during a study of cytomegalovirus exposure and HLA in healthy donors. To note about this clone: Its antigen is not identified.

Study results and limitations: With DRB1 most and HLA-C fewest, TCR association rates differed between HLA loci in a later analysis. Some V segments (TRBV6-2 and TRBV6-3 among them) were excluded as indistinguishable.

The PCR ran on 60 Vbeta and 13 Jbeta primers. The protocol was immunoSEQ multiplex PCR, while the TCRdb copy is restricted to in-frame clones and leaves out a portion. The repertoire includes around 94,000 clones, around 84% of them detected once, and about 4.5% sits in the top ten. The CDR3 is 17 amino acids. Germline V lookup: CDR1 LGHNA, CDR2 YSLEER. V was trimmed by 2 bases and J by 0 bases, leaving 15 bases between them. This chain links TRBV4-3 with TRBJ2-3; weak D call: TRBD2 (6 bases). The sequence was obtained from a woman aged 40 to 55 in good health and CMV-seropositive. Specimen: PBMCs. Here the CDR3 reads CASSQQSGGYSTDTQYF. The CDR3 DNA sequence: TGCGCCAGCAGCCAACAATCAGGAGGGTACAGCACAGATACGCAGTATTTT.